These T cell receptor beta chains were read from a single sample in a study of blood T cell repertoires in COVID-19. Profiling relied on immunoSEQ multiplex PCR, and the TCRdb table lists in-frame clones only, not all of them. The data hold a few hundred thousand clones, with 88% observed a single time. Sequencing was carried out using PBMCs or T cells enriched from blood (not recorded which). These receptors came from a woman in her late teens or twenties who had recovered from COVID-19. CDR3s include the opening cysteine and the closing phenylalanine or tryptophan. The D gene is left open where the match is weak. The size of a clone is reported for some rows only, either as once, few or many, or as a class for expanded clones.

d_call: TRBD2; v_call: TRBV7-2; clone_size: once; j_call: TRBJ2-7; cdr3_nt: TGTGCCAGCAGCTTGGGGCGGGGGTACTCCTACGAGCAGTACTTC; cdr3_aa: CASSLGRGYSYEQYF
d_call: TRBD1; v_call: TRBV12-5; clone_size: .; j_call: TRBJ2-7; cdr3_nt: TGTGCTAGTGGTTCGATGGGACAGGGGAACACCGACTACGAGCAGTACTTC; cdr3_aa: CASGSMGQGNTDYEQYF
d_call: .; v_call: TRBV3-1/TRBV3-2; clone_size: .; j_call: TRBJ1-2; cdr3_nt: TGTGCCAGCAGCCAAGATCGAGAAATCGGCTACACCTTC; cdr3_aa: CASSQDREIGYTF
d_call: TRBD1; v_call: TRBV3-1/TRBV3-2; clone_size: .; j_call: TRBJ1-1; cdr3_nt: TGTGCCAGCAGCCAAGGGGCCGGGACAGGGGCATGGGACACTGAAGCTTTCTTT; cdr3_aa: CASSQGAGTGAWDTEAFF
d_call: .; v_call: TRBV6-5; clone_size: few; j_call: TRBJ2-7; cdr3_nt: TGTGCCAGCAGGCTGACACTGACCACCTACGAGCAGTACTTC; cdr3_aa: CASRLTLTTYEQYF
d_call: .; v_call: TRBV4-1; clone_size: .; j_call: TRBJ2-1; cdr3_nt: TGCGCCAGCAGCCAAGATGAGATTTACAATGAGCAGTTCTTC; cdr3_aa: CASSQDEIYNEQFF
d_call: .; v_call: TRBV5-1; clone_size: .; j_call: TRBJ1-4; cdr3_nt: TGCGCCAGCAGCGAAGGAGGACGAACTAATGAAAAACTGTTTTTT; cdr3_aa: CASSEGGRTNEKLFF
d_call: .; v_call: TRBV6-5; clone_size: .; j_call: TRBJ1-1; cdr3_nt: TGTGCCAGCAGTCCCCGCGGGGGACGAATGGCTGAAGCTTTCTTT; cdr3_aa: CASSPRGGRMAEAFF
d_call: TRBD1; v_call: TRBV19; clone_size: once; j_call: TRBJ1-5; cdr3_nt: TGTGCCAGTAGTAGAGGACAGGGGTGGGTAAATCAGCCCCAGCATTTT; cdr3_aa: CASSRGQGWVNQPQHF
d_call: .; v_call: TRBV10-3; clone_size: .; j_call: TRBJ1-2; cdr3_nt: TGTGCCATCAGGGGCAGCTATGGCTACACCTTC; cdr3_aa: CAIRGSYGYTF
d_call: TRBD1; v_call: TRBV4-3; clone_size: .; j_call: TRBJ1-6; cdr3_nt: TGCGCCAGCAGCCCCGGACAGGGGATTTCACCCCTCCACTTT; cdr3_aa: CASSPGQGISPLHF
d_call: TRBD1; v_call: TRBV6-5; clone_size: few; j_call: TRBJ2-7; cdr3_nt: TGTGCCACAGACAGGGGTGGGAGATACGAGCAGTACTTC; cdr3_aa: CATDRGGRYEQYF